The source of this TCR beta chain is a study of T-cell reconstitution after alpha-beta-depleted transplantation in children. Unique molecular identifiers were incorporated into the prepared TCRbeta library. TCRdb reanalysed the PCR reads using MiXCR and keeps one entry per CDR3 protein. The sample has roughly 190,000 distinct CDR3 sequences; roughly 15% are singletons. The clonotype was recovered from a human donor who donated a stem cell graft to a child with acute lymphoblastic leukemia. The sample consisted of PBMCs from the stem cell graft donor, taken from the stem cell graft.

The CDR3 DNA reads TGTGCCAGCAGTCACGGGTCGATCCGGGGCGAGCAGTACTTC. This encodes CASSHGSIRGEQYF. The chain carries TRBV6-2 or TRBV6-3 and TRBJ2-7; D may be TRBD2 (5 bases). Between the trimmed V and J ends, which lost 5 bases and 6 bases, there was a span of 17 bases. Per germline, CDR1 MNHEY and CDR2 SVGEGT. The CDR3 has 14 residues.